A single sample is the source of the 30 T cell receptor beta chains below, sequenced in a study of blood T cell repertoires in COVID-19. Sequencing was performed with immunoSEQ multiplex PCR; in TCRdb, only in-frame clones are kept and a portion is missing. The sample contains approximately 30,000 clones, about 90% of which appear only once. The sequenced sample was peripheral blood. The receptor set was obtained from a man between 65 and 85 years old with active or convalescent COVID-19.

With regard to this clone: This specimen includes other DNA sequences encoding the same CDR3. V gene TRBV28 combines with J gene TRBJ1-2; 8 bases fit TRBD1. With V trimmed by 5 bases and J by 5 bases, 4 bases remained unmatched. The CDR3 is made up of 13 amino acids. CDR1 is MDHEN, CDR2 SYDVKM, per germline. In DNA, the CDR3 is TGTGCCAGCAGTCCATACAGGGGGTATGGCTACACCTTC. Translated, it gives CASSPYRGYGYTF.

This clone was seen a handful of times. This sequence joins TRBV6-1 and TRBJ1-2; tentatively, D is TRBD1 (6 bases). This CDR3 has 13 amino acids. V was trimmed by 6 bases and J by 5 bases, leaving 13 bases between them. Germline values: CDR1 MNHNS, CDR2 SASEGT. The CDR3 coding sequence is TGTGCCAGCAGGGCAGGGGTTAGTTATGGCTACACCTTC. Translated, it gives CASRAGVSYGYTF.

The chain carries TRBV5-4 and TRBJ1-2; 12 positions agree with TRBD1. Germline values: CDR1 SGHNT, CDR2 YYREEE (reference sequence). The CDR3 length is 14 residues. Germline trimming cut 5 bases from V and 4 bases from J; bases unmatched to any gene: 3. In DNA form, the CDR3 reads TGTGCCAGCAGACGGGACAGGGGGCTCTATGGCTACACCTTC. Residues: CASRRDRGLYGYTF.

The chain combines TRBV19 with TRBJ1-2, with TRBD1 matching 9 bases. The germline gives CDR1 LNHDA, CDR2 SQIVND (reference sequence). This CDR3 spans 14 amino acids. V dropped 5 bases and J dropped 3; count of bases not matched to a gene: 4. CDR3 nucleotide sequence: TGTGCCAGTAGTCCGGGACAGGGCCACTATGGCTACACCTTC. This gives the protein CASSPGQGHYGYTF.

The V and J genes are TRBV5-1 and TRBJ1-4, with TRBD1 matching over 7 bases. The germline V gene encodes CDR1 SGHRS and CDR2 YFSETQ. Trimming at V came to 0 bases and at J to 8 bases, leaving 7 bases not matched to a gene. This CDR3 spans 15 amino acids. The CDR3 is CASSLGGGHFEKLFF. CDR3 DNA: TGCGCCAGCAGCTTGGGAGGGGGCCATTTCGAAAAACTGTTTTTT.

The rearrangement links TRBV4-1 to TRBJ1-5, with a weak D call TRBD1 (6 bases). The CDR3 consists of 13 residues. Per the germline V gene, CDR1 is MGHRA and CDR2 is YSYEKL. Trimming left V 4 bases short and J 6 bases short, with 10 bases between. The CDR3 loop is CASSLTGFQPQHF. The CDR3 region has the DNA TGCGCCAGCAGCCTAACAGGGTTTCAGCCCCAGCATTTT.

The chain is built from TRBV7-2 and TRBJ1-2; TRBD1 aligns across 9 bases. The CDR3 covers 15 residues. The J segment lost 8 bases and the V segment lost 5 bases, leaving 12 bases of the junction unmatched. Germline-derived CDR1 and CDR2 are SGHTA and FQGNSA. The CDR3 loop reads CASSRTGVFSGGYTF. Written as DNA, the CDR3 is TGTGCCAGCAGCCGGACAGGGGTATTTTCGGGGGGCTACACCTTC.

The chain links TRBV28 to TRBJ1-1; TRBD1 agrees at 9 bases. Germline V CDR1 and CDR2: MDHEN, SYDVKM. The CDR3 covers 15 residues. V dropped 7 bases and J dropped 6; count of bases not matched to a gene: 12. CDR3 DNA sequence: TGTGCCAGCACCCTACCTCCGGGACAGGGCGCTGAAGCTTTCTTT. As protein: CASTLPPGQGAEAFF.

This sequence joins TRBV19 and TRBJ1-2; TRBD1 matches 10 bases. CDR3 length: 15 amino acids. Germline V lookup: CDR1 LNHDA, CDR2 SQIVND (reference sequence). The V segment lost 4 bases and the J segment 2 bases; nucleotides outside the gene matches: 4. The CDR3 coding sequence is TGTGCCAGTAGTAGGCGGGACAGGGGAAACTATGGCTACACCTTC. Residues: CASSRRDRGNYGYTF.

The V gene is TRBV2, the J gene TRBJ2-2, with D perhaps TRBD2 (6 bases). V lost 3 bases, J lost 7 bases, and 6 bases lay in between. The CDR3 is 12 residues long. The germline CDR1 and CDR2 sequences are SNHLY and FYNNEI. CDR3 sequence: CASSEGLGELFF. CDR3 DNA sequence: TGTGCCAGCAGTGAGGGACTCGGGGAGCTGTTTTTT.

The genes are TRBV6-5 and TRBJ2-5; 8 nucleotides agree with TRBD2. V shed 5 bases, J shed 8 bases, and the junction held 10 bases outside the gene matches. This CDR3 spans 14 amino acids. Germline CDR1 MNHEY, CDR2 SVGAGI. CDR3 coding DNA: TGTGCCAGCAGTCTCGGGGGGGAAGGGAGAACCCAGTACTTC. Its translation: CASSLGGEGRTQYF.

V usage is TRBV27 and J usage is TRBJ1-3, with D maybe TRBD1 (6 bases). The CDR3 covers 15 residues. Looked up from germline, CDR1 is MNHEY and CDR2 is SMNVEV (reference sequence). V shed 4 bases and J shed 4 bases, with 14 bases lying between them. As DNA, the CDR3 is TGTGCCAGCAGTTCCCCCTCCAGGGGAGGAAACACCATATATTTT. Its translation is CASSSPSRGGNTIYF.

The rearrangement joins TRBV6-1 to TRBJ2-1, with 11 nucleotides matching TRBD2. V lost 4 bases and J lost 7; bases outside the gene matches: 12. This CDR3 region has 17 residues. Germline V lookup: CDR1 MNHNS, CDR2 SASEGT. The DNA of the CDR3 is TGTGCCAGCAGTGGAACTAGCGGGGGCCCCTGGGTGAATGAGCAGTTCTTC. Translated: CASSGTSGGPWVNEQFF.

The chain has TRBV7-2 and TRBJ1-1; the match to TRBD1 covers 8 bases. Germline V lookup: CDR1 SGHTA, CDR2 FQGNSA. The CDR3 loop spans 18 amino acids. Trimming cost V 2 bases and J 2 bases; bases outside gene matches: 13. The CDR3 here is CASSLSGNGAGGNTEAFF. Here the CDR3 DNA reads TGTGCCAGCAGCTTATCAGGCAATGGCGCAGGGGGCAACACTGAAGCTTTCTTT.

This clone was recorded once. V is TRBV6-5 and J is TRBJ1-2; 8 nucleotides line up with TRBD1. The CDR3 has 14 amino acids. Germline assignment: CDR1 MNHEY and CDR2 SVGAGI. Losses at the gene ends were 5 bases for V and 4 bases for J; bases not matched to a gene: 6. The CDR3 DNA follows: TGTGCCAGCAGTCGTTCGGACAGGGCCTATGGCTACACCTTC. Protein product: CASSRSDRAYGYTF.

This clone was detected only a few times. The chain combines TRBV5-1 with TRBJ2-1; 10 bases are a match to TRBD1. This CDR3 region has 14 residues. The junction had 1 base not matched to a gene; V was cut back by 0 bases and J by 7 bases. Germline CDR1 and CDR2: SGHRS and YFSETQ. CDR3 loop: CASSLAGQGNEQFF. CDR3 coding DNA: TGCGCCAGCAGCTTGGCGGGACAGGGGAATGAGCAGTTCTTC. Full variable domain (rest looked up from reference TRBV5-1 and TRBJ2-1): KAGVTQTPRYLIKTRGQQVTLSCSPISGHRSVSWYQQTPGQGLQFLFEYFSETQRNKGNFPGRFSGRQFSNSRSEMNVSTLELGDSALYLCASSLAGQGNEQFFGPGTRLTVL.

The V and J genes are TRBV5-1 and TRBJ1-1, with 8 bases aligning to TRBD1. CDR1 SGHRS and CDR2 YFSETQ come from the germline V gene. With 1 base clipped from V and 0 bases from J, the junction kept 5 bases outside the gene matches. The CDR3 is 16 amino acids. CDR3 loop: CASSLKTGAVNTEAFF. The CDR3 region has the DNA TGCGCCAGCAGCTTGAAGACAGGGGCCGTGAACACTGAAGCTTTCTTT.

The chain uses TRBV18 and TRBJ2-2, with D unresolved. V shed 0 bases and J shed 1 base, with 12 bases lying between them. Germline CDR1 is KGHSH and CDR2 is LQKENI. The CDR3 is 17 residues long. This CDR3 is CASSPPARAMNTGELFF. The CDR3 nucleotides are TGTGCCAGCTCACCACCGGCGAGAGCGATGAACACCGGGGAGCTGTTTTTT. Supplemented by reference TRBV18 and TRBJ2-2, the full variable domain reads NAGVMQNPRHLVRRRGQEARLRCSPMKGHSHVYWYRQLPEEGLKFMVYLQKENIIDESGMPKERFSAEFPKEGPSILRIQQVVRGDSAAYFCASSPPARAMNTGELFFGEGSRLTVL.

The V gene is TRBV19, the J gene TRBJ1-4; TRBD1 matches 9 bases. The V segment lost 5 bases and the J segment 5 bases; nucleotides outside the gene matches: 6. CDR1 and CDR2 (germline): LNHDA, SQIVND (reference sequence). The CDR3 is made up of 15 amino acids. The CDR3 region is CASSGPGQGNEKLFF. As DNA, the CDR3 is TGTGCCAGTAGTGGCCCGGGACAGGGAAATGAAAAACTGTTTTTT.

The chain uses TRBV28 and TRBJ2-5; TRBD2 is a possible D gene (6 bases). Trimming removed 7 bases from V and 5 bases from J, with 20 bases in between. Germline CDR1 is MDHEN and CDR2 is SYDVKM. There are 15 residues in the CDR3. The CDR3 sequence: CASKGMRAGGETQYF. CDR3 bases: TGTGCCAGCAAGGGGATGAGGGCTGGGGGGGAGACCCAGTACTTC.

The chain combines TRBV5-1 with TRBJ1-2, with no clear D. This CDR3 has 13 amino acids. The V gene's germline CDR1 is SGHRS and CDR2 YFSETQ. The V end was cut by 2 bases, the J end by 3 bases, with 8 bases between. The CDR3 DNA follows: TGCGCCAGCAGCTTCGACGGGGACTATGGCTACACCTTC. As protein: CASSFDGDYGYTF. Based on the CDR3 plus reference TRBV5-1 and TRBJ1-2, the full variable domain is KAGVTQTPRYLIKTRGQQVTLSCSPISGHRSVSWYQQTPGQGLQFLFEYFSETQRNKGNFPGRFSGRQFSNSRSEMNVSTLELGDSALYLCASSFDGDYGYTFGSGTRLTVV.

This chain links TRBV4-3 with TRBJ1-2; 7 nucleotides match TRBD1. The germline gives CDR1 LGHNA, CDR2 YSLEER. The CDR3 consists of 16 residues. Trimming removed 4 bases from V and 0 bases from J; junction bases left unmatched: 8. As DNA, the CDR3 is TGCGCCAGCAGCCGCTTAGGACAGGAAACTAACTATGGCTACACCTTC. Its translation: CASSRLGQETNYGYTF.

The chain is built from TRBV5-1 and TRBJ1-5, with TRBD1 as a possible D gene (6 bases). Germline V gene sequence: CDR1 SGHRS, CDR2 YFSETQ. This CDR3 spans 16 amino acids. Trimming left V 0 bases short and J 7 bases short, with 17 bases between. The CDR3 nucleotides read TGCGCCAGCAGCTTGGATGCGGGGGGCAGAGGGCAGCCCCAGCATTTT. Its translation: CASSLDAGGRGQPQHF. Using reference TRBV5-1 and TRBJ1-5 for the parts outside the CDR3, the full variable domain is KAGVTQTPRYLIKTRGQQVTLSCSPISGHRSVSWYQQTPGQGLQFLFEYFSETQRNKGNFPGRFSGRQFSNSRSEMNVSTLELGDSALYLCASSLDAGGRGQPQHFGDGTRLSIL.

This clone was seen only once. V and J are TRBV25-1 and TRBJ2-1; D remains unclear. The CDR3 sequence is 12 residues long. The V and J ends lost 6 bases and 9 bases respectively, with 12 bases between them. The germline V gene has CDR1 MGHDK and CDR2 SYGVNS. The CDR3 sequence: CASRDQTGEQFF. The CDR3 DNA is TGTGCCAGCAGAGACCAAACGGGTGAGCAGTTCTTC.

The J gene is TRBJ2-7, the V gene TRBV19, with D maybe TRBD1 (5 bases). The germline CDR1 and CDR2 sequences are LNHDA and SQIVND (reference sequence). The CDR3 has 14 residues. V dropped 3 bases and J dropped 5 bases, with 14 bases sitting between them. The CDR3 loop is CASSISGLSNEQYF. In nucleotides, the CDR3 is TGTGCCAGTAGTATCTCAGGGCTAAGCAACGAGCAGTACTTC.

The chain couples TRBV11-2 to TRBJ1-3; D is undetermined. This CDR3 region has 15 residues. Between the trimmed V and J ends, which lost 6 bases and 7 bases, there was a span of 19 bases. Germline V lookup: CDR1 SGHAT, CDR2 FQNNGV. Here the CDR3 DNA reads TGTGCCAGCAGACCGCGGGCAGGCGGCAGGAACACCATATATTTT. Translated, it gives CASRPRAGGRNTIYF.

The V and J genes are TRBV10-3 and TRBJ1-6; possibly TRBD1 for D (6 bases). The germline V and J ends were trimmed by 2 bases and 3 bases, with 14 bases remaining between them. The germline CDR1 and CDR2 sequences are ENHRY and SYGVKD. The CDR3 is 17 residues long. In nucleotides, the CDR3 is TGTGCCATCAGTGAGACTTCTACAGGGTTCTATAATTCACCCCTCCACTTT. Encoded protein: CAISETSTGFYNSPLHF.

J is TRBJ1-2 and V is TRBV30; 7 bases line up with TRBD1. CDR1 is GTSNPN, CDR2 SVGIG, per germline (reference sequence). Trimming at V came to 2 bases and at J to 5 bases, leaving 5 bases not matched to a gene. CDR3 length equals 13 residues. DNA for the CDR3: TGTGCCTGGAGTAAGGGACAGACTTATGGCTACACCTTC. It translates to CAWSKGQTYGYTF.

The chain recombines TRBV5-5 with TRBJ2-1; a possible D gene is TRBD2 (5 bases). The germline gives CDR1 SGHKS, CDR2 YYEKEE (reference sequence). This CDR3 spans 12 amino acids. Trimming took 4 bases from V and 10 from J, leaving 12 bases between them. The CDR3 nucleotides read TGTGCCAGCAGCGGGTCGGGGTTGGAGCAGTTCTTC. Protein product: CASSGSGLEQFF.

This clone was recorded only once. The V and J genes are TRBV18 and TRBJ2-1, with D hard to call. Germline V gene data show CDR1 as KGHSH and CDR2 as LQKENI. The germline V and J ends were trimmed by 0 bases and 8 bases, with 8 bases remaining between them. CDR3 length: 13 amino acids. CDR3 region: CASSPPAADEQFF. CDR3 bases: TGTGCCAGCTCACCACCGGCGGCGGATGAGCAGTTCTTC.